This T cell receptor beta chain was recovered during a study of blood T cell repertoires in COVID-19. Study information: The United States, Italy and Spain provided the acute and convalescent COVID-19 samples. The analysed material was cDNA or gDNA that came from T cells, B-cell-depleted T cells, or PBMCs.

V was clipped by 2 bases and J by 8 bases, with 18 bases between them. The CDR3 consists of 15 residues. Germline values: CDR1 GTSNPN, CDR2 SVGIG (reference sequence). As processed by the authors: Reference gene primer amplification gave estimated nucleated cell counts. Data came from immunoSEQ multiplex PCR; TCRdb stores just in-frame clones and leaves some out. For V, J and clone size, that table is used; D and trimming come from the DNA. Among 60,000 or so clones listed, 70% to 90% were seen once. The chain links TRBV30 to TRBJ1-4; D is ambiguous. The sequence was obtained from a human donor with active COVID-19. The donor label of this sample is uncertain. The sequencing sample was made of peripheral blood. The CDR3 reads CAWSIQKRVGEKLFF. The CDR3 bases are TGTGCCTGGAGTATCCAGAAGAGGGTTGGAGAAAAACTGTTTTTT. The full variable domain, its missing parts supplied by reference TRBV30 and TRBJ1-4, is SQTIHQWPATLVQPVGSPLSLECTVEGTSNPNLYWYRQAAGRGLQLLFYSVGIGQISSEVPQNLSASRPQDRQFILSSKKLLLSDSGFYLCAWSIQKRVGEKLFFGSGTQLSVL.